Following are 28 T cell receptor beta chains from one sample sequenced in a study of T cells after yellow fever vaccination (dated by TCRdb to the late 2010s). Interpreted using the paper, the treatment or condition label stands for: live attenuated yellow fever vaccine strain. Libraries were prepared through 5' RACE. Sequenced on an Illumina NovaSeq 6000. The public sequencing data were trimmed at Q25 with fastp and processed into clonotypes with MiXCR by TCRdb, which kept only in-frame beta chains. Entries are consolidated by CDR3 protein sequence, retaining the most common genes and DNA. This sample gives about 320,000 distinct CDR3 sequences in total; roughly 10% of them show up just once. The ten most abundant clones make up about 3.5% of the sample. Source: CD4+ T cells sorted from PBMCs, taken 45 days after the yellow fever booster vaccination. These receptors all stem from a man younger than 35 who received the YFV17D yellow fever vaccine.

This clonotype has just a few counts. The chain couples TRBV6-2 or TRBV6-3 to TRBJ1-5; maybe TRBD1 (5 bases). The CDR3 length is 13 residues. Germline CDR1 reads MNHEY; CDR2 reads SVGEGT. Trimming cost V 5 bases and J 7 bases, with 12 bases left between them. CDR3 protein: CASSGTYSQPQHF. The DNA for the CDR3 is TGTGCCAGCAGTGGGACTTACTCGCAGCCCCAGCATTTT.

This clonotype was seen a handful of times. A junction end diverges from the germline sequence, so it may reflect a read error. The CDR3 reads CASSYSRGASF. CDR3 in DNA: TGTGCCAGCAGTTACTCGAGGGGTGCCTCCTTC. J is TRBJ1-2 and V is TRBV6-2 or TRBV6-3; D might be TRBD1 (5 bases). Germline V lookup: CDR1 MNHEY, CDR2 SVGEGT. The CDR3 length is 11 residues.

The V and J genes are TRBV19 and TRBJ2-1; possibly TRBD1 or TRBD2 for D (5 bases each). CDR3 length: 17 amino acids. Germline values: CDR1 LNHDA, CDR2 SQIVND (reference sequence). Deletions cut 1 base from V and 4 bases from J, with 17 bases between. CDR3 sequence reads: CASSIGPPGREYNEQFF. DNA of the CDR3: TGTGCCAGTAGTATAGGCCCTCCCGGCAGGGAGTACAATGAGCAGTTCTTC.

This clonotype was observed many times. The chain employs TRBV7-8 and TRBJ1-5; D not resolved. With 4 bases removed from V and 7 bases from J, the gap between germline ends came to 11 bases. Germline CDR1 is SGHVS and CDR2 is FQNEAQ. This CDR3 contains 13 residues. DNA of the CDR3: TGTGCCAGCAGCTCTCTCAGAGGCCAGCCCCAGCATTTT. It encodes CASSSLRGQPQHF.

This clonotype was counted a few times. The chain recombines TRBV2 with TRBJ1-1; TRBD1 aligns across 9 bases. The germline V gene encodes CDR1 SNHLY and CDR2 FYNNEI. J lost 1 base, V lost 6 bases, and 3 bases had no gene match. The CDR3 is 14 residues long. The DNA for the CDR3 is TGTGCCAGCAGGCAGGGACAGGGGAACACTGAAGCTTTCTTT. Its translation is CASRQGQGNTEAFF.

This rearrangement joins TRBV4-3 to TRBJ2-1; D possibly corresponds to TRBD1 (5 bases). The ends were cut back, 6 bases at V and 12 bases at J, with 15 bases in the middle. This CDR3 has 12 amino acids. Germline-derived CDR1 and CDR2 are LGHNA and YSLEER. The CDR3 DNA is TGCGCCAGCAGTCGGACCCAGGGATCGCAGTTCTTC. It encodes CASSRTQGSQFF.

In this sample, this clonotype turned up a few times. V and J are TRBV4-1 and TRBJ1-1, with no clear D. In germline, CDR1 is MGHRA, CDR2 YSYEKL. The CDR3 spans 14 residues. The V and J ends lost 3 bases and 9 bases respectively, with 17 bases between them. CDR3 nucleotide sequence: TGCGCCAGCAGCCACGTCCGAGTGGTCTCTCAAGCTTTCTTT. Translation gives CASSHVRVVSQAFF.

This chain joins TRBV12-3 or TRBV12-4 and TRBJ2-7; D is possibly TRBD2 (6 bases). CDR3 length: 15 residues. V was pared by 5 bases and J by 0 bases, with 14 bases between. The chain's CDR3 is CASSTRRVSSYEQYF. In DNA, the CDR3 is TGTGCCAGCAGTACTAGGAGGGTGAGCTCCTACGAGCAGTACTTC.

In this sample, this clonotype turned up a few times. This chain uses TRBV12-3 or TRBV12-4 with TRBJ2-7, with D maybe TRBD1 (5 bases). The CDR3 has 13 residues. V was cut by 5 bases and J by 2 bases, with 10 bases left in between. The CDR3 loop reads CASSPQDPYEQYF. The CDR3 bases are TGTGCCAGCAGTCCACAGGACCCCTACGAGCAGTACTTC.

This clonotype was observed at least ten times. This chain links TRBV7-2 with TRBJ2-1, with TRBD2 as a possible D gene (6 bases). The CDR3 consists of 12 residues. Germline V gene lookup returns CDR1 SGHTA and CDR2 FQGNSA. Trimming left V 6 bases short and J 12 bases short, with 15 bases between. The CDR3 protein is CASSPTSLLQFF. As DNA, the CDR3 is TGTGCCAGCAGTCCTACTAGCCTCCTGCAGTTCTTC.

CDR3 in amino acids: CASSFEGNRGYTF. The CDR3 DNA reads TGTGCCAGCAGTTTCGAGGGGAATCGTGGCTACACCTTC. J is TRBJ1-2 and V is TRBV5-4; tentatively, D is TRBD1 (5 bases). V was pared by 5 bases and J by 7 bases, with 15 bases between. Germline CDR1 is SGHNT and CDR2 is YYREEE (reference sequence). The CDR3 is made up of 13 amino acids.

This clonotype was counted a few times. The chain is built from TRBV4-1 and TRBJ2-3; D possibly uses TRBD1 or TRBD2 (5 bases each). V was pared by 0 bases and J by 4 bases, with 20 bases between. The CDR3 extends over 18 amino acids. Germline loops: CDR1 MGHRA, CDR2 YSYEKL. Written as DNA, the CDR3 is TGCGCCAGCAGCCAAGAAGGGGTCGTGAGGGGTTGGTCAGATACGCAGTATTTT. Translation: CASSQEGVVRGWSDTQYF.

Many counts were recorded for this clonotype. CDR3: CASSLEARRYPIYEQFF. As DNA, the CDR3 is TGTGCCAGCAGTTTAGAGGCGAGAAGGTATCCGATCTATGAGCAGTTCTTC. The chain recombines TRBV12-3 or TRBV12-4 with TRBJ2-1; D gene uncertain. V lost 1 base to trimming and J lost 8 bases, with 21 bases between them. The CDR3 is 17 amino acids.

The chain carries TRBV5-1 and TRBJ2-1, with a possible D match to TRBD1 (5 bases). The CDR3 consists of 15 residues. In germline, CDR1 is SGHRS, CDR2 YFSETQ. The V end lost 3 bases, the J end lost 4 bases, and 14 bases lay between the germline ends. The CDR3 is CASSSRQILYNEQFF. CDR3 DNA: TGCGCCAGCAGCTCCCGACAGATCCTTTACAATGAGCAGTTCTTC.

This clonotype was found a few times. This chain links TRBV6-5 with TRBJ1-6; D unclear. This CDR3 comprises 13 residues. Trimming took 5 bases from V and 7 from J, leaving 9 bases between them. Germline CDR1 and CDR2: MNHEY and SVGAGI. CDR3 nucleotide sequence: TGTGCCAGCAGTAGGGTTCGAAATTCACCCCTCCACTTT. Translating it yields CASSRVRNSPLHF.

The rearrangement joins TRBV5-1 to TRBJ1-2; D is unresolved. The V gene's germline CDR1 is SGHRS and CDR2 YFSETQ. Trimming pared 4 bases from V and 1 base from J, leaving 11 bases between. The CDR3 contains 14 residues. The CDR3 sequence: CASSARTLNYGYTF. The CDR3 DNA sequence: TGCGCCAGCAGCGCCCGGACCCTTAACTATGGCTACACCTTC.

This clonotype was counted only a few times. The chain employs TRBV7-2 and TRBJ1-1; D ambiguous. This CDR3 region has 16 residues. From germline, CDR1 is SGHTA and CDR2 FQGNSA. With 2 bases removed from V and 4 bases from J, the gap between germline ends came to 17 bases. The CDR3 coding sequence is TGTGCCAGCAGCTTAACGGCACCCCACCTCCTCACTGAAGCTTTCTTT. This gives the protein CASSLTAPHLLTEAFF.

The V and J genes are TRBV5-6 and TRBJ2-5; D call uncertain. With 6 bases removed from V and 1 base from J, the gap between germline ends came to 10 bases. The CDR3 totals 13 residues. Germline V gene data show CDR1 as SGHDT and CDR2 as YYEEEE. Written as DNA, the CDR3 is TGTGCCAGCACCCTGGACCGCCAAGAGACCCAGTACTTC. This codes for CASTLDRQETQYF.

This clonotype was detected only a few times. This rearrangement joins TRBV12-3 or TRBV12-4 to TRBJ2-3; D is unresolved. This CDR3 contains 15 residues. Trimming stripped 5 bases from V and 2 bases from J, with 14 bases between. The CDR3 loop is CASSPAAANTDTQYF. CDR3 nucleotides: TGTGCCAGCAGTCCCGCGGCCGCGAACACAGATACGCAGTATTTT.

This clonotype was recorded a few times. CDR3 sequence: CASSTQGDRVTDTQYF. CDR3 nucleotides: TGCGCCAGCAGCACCCAGGGGGATCGGGTCACAGATACGCAGTATTTT. This chain links TRBV5-1 with TRBJ2-3; 7 bases are a match to TRBD1. Trimming cost V 4 bases and J 2 bases; bases outside gene matches: 10. Germline values: CDR1 SGHRS, CDR2 YFSETQ. The CDR3 is 16 residues long.

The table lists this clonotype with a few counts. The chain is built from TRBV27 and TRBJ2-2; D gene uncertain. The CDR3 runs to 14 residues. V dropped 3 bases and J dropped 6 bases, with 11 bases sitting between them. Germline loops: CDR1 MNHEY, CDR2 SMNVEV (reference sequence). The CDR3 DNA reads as TGTGCCAGCAGTTTTGGGCCGACGGCCGGGGAGCTGTTTTTT. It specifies CASSFGPTAGELFF.

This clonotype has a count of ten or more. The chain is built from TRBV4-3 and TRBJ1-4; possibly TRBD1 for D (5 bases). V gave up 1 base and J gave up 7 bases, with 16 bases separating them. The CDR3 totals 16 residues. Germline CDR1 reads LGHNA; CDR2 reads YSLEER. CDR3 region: CASSQGPARRGEKLFF. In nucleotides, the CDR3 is TGCGCCAGCAGCCAAGGCCCGGCCCGGAGGGGTGAAAAACTGTTTTTT.

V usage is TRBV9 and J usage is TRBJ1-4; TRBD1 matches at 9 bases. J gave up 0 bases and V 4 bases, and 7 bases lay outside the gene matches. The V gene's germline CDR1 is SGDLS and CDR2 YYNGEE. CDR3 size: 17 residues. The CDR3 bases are TGTGCCAGCAGCCGGACAGGGGACGGGTCAACTAATGAAAAACTGTTTTTT. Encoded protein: CASSRTGDGSTNEKLFF.

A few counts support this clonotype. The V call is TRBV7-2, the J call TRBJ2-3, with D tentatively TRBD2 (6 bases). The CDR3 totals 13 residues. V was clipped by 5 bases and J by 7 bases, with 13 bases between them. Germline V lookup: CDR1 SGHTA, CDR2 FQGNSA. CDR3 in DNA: TGTGCCAGCAGCGGCGGGGATAAATATACGCAGTATTTT. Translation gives CASSGGDKYTQYF.

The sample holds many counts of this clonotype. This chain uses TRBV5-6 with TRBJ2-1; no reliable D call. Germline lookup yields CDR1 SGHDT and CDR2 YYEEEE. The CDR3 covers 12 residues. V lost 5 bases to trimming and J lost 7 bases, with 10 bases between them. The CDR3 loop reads CASRDLRNEQFF. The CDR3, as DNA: TGTGCCAGCAGAGACCTTAGGAATGAGCAGTTCTTC.

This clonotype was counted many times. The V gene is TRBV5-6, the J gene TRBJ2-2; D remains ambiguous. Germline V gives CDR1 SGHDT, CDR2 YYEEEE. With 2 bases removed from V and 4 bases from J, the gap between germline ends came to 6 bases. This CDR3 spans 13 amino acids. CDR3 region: CASSLFSTGELFF. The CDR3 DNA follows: TGTGCCAGCAGCTTATTCAGCACCGGGGAGCTGTTTTTT.

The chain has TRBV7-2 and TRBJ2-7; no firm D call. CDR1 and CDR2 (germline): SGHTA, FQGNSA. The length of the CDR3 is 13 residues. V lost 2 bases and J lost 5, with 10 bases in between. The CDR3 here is CASSLSVVHEQYF. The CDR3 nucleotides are TGTGCCAGCAGCTTATCAGTAGTCCACGAGCAGTACTTC.

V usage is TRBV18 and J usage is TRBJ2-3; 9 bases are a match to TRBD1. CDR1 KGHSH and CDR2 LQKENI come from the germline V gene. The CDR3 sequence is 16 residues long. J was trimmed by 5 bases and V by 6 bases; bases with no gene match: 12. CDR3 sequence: CASSTQGAHRGDTQYF. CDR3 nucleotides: TGTGCCAGCTCGACACAGGGGGCCCACAGGGGAGATACGCAGTATTTT.